A selection of T cell receptor beta chains follows, all from one sample in a study of control samples from healthy donors and cancer patients. Profiled with immunoSEQ multiplex PCR; TCRdb holds only in-frame clones, not every one. The table has about 150,000 clones, around 90% seen once. Sequenced material: blood. The receptor source for this set is a man in his thirties or forties in good health. CDR3s include the opening cysteine and the closing phenylalanine or tryptophan. The D gene is left open where the match is weak. Size is stated for part of the rows, as once, few or many counts, or as a class when the clone is expanded.

>TRBJ2-7|-|-|TRBV5-4
TGTGCCAGCTCATCAGACACCTCCTACGAGCAGTACTTC
CASSSDTSYEQYF
>TRBJ1-5|-|-|TRBV5-4
TGTGCCAGCAGCTTGGGGGGTAGCAATCAGCCCCAGCATTTT
CASSLGGSNQPQHF
>TRBJ1-1|-|TRBD1|TRBV6-5
TGTGCCAGCAGTTATACAGGGGAGTTCCCTGAAGCTTTCTTT
CASSYTGEFPEAFF
>TRBJ1-1|-|-|TRBV5-1
TGCGCCAGCAGCGAAATCGCCTCGAACACTGAAGCTTTCTTT
CASSEIASNTEAFF
>TRBJ1-5|few|-|TRBV11-2
TGTGCCAGCAGCTTGTCGGATAGCAATCAGCCCCAGCATTTT
CASSLSDSNQPQHF
>TRBJ1-2|-|-|TRBV7-8
TGTGCCAGCAGCCCGGGACCTACAACCAGTGGCTACACCTTC
CASSPGPTTSGYTF
>TRBJ1-5|-|-|TRBV7-9
TGTGCCAGCAGCTTAGACGTGACAGACTCGCCCCAGCCCCAGCATTTT
CASSLDVTDSPQPQHF
>TRBJ1-1|-|-|TRBV7-2
TGTGCCAGCAGCTTACTAACGGGCTACACTGAAGCTTTCTTT
CASSLLTGYTEAFF
>TRBJ2-7|-|-|TRBV7-3
TGTGCCAGCAGCTCCCCTTCGGGCAGGGGCCACGAGCAGTACTTC
CASSSPSGRGHEQYF
>TRBJ2-7|-|-|TRBV29-1
TGCAGCGTTGCCCCAGGGGCCCCTGACTACGAGCAGTACTTC
CSVAPGAPDYEQYF
>TRBJ1-1|-|-|TRBV6-5
TGTGCCAGCAGTTACCTGCTCGGGGTTGGCACTGAAGCTTTCTTT
CASSYLLGVGTEAFF
>TRBJ2-5|-|TRBD2|TRBV10-3
TGTGCCATCAGTGGCGTAGCGGGGGGGTTTCAAGAGACCCAGTACTTC
CAISGVAGGFQETQYF
>TRBJ2-1|-|-|TRBV19
TGTGCCAGTAGTATAGCTAGGTTCGATGAGCAGTTCTTC
CASSIARFDEQFF
>TRBJ2-6|-|TRBD2|TRBV19
TGTGCCAGTAGTGATAGCGGGACCTCTGGGGCCAACGTCCTGACTTTC
CASSDSGTSGANVLTF
>TRBJ1-1|-|-|TRBV7-2
TGTGCCAGCAGCTTCTCCGTGAACACTGAAGCTTTCTTT
CASSFSVNTEAFF
>TRBJ2-3|-|TRBD1|TRBV24-1
TGTGCCACCGGCGGGACAGGGGGCGCGACAGATACGCAGTATTTT
CATGGTGGATDTQYF
>TRBJ1-4|once|TRBD1|TRBV19
TGTGCCAGTACTCCGACTGGATTGGACAGGGCCGTCGATGAAAAACTGTTTTTT
CASTPTGLDRAVDEKLFF
>TRBJ1-1|-|-|TRBV20-1
TGCAGTGCTAGTTTGGTGAACACTGAAGCTTTCTTT
CSASLVNTEAFF
>TRBJ1-5|-|TRBD1|TRBV24-1
TGTGCCACCAGTGATCGGGACAGGGAGTTTAATCAGCCCCAGCATTTT
CATSDRDREFNQPQHF
>TRBJ2-5|-|TRBD2|TRBV2
TGTGCCAGCAGTGAACAGAGTAGCGGGGGCCCCCAGGGGACCCAGTACTTC
CASSEQSSGGPQGTQYF
>TRBJ2-5|-|-|TRBV18
TGTGCCAGCTCACCACCGGGGAGGGGGCAAGAGACCCAGTACTTC
CASSPPGRGQETQYF
>TRBJ2-5|once|-|TRBV19
TGTGCCAGTACTACAAGTATTTCTCTGGGGGAGACCCAGTACTTC
CASTTSISLGETQYF
>TRBJ1-2|-|-|TRBV2
TGTGCCAGCAGTGCCGAGGGAGCAAACTATGGCTACACCTTC
CASSAEGANYGYTF
>TRBJ1-4|-|-|TRBV6-5
TGTGCCAGCAGGAGGGCCCCTAATGAAAAACTGTTTTTT
CASRRAPNEKLFF
>TRBJ1-1|-|-|TRBV6-5
TGTGCCAGCAATGCTCGACAGAACACTGAAGCTTTCTTT
CASNARQNTEAFF
>TRBJ2-5|-|-|TRBV4-3
TGCGCCAGCAGCCGGACAGATGAAGAGACCCAGTACTTC
CASSRTDEETQYF